This T cell receptor beta chain was identified during a study of high-grade serous ovarian cancer treatment subgroups. Study context: Mean per sample: around 13,000 reads, 7,400 or so unique TCR beta rearrangements.

Of note for this clone: What it binds is unknown.

Tumor samples were taken before definitive surgery or chemotherapy. Assay: immunoSEQ multiplex PCR; the TCRdb copy retains only in-frame clones and omits some. The sample shows fewer than 35,000 clones, 80% to 90% of them seen only once. Findings of the study overall: TCR clonal relatedness correlated positively with neoantigen level. Same-patient tumor repertoires overlapped at about 0.11 to 0.85; different patients barely overlapped. Only CDR3 was analyzed; CDR1 and CDR2 were not.

Germline-derived CDR1 and CDR2 are KGHSH and LQKENI. The length of the CDR3 is 12 residues. Trimming removed 2 bases at V and 5 bases at J, with 5 bases between. Sequenced: tumor tissue. The chain uses TRBV18 and TRBJ2-3; D remains unclear. This TCR came from a human donor with high-grade serous ovarian cancer. Here the CDR3 DNA reads TGTGCCAGCTCACCAATGGGAGATACGCAGTATTTT. The encoded protein is CASSPMGDTQYF.